This TCR beta chain was recovered during a study of CD8+ T cells in alopecia areata. This CDR3 is built from 15 residues. From germline, CDR1 is SGHKS and CDR2 YYEKEE (reference sequence). The V end was cut by 0 bases, the J end by 0 bases, with 7 bases between. Treatment specified: oral pan-JAK inhibitor, 5-10 mg twice daily. cDNA prepared by RNA extraction and subsequent reverse transcription served as the template for sequencing. Some clones are missing from TCRdb's copy, which holds only in-frame ones; the method was immunoSEQ multiplex PCR. Here the sample spans 90,000 to 130,000 clones, 50% to 75% being singletons.

This chain connects TRBV5-5 to TRBJ1-5, with D hard to call. The sample here was CD8+ T cells sorted from blood, taken at week 24, from a patient treated with tofacitinib. The sequence was collected from a human donor with alopecia areata. CDR3 sequence: CASSLGRYSNQPQHF. DNA of the CDR3: TGTGCCAGCAGCTTGGGGAGATATAGCAATCAGCCCCAGCATTTT.